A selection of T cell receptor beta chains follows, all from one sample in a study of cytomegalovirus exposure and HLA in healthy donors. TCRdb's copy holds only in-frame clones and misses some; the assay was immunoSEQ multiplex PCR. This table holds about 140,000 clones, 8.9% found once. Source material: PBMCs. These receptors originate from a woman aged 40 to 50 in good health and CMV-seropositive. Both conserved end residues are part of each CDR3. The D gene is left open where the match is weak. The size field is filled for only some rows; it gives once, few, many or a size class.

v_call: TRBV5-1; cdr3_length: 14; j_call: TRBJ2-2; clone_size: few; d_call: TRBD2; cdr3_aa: CASSLGTTRGELFF; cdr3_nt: TGCGCCAGCAGCCTGGGGACTACGCGCGGGGAGCTGTTTTTT
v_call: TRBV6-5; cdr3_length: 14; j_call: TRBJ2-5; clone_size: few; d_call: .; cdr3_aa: CASSYNRVQETQYF; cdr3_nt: TGTGCCAGCAGTTACAACCGGGTCCAAGAGACCCAGTACTTC
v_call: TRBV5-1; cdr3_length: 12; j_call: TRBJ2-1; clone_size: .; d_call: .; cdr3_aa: CASRSGVEEQFF; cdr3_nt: TGCGCCAGCAGATCAGGGGTTGAGGAGCAGTTCTTC
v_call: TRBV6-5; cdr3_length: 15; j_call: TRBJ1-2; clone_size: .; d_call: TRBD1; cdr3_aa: CASTPRQGGVYGYTF; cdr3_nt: TGTGCCAGCACCCCGCGACAGGGTGGCGTCTATGGCTACACCTTC
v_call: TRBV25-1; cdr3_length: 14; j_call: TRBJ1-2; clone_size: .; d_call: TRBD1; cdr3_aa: CASSEGTGSYGYTF; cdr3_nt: TGTGCCAGCAGTGAAGGGACAGGCTCCTATGGCTACACCTTC
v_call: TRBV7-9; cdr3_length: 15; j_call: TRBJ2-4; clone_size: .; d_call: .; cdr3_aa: CASSSIAGQGNIQYF; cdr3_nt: TGTGCCAGCAGCTCCATCGCCGGGCAGGGGAACATTCAGTACTTC
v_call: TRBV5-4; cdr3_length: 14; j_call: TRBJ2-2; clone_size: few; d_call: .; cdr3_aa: CASSLPQGPGELFF; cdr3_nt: TGTGCCAGCAGCCTCCCACAGGGACCCGGGGAGCTGTTTTTT
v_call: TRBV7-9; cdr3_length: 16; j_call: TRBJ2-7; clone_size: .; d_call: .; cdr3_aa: CASSFSSSGETYEQYF; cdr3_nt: TGTGCCAGCAGCTTTAGCTCTTCCGGGGAGACCTACGAGCAGTACTTC
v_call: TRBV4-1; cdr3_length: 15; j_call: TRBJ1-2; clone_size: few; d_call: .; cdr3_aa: CASSQVARMDYGYTF; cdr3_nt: TGCGCCAGCAGCCAAGTTGCCAGAATGGACTATGGCTACACCTTC
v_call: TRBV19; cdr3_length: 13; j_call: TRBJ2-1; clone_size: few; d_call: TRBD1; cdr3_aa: CASSITGGHEQFF; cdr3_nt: TGTGCCAGTAGTATCACAGGGGGCCATGAGCAGTTCTTC
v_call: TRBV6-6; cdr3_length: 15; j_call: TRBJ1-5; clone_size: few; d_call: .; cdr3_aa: CASSYSREGNQPQHF; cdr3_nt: TGTGCCAGCAGTTACTCCCGAGAGGGCAATCAGCCCCAGCATTTT
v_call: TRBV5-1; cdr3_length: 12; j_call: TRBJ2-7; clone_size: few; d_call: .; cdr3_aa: CASSLDSFEKYF; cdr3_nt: TGCGCCAGCAGCTTAGACAGCTTCGAGAAGTACTTC
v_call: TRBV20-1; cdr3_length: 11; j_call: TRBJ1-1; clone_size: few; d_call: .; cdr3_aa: CSAPGGAEAFF; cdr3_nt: TGCAGTGCCCCCGGAGGGGCTGAAGCTTTCTTT
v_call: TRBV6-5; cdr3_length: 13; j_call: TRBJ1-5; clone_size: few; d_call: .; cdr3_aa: CANIRVLNQPQHF; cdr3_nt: TGTGCCAACATCAGGGTCCTCAATCAGCCCCAGCATTTT
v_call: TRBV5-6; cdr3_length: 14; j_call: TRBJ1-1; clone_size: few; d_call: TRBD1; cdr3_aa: CASSLEGASFEAFF; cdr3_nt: TGTGCCAGCAGCTTGGAGGGGGCTAGTTTCGAAGCTTTCTTT
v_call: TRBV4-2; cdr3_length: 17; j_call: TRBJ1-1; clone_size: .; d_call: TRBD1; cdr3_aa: CASSHPQGGPMNTEAFF; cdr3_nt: TGTGCCAGCAGCCACCCTCAAGGGGGCCCGATGAACACTGAAGCTTTCTTT
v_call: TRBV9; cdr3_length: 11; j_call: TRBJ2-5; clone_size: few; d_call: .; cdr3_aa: CASSIEETQYF; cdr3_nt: TGTGCCAGCAGCATTGAGGAGACCCAGTACTTC
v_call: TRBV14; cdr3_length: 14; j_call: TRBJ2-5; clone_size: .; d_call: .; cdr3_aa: CASSRLQLQETQYF; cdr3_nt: TGTGCCAGCAGCCGACTTCAACTCCAAGAGACCCAGTACTTC
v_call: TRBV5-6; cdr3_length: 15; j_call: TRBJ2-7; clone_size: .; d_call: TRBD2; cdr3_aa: CASSLGSGGAYEQYF; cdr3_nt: TGTGCCAGCAGCTTAGGTAGCGGGGGGGCCTACGAGCAGTACTTC
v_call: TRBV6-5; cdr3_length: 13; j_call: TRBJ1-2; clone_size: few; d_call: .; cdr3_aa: CANQTGEAYGYTF; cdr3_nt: TGTGCCAACCAGACAGGAGAGGCTTATGGCTACACCTTC
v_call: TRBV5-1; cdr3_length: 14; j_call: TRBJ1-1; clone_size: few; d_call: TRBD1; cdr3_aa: CASSYDRGRSEAFF; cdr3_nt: TGCGCCAGCAGCTACGACAGGGGACGATCTGAAGCTTTCTTT
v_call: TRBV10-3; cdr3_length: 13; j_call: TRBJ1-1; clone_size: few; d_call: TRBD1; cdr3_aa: CAISLDRDTEAFF; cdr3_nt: TGTGCCATCAGCCTAGACAGGGACACTGAAGCTTTCTTT
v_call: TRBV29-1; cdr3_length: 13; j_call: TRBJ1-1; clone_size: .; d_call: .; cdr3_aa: CSVVRRGNTEAFF; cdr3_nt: TGCAGCGTCGTTCGGCGGGGGAACACTGAAGCTTTCTTT
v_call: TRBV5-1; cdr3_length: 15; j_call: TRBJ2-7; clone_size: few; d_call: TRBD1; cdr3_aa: CASSPRTGGFYEQYF; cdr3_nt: TGCGCCAGCAGCCCTAGGACAGGGGGCTTCTACGAGCAGTACTTC
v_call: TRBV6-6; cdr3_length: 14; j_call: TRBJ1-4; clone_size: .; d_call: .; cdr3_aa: CASSYLTDGEKLFF; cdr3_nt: TGTGCCAGCAGTTATCTGACAGATGGTGAAAAACTGTTTTTT